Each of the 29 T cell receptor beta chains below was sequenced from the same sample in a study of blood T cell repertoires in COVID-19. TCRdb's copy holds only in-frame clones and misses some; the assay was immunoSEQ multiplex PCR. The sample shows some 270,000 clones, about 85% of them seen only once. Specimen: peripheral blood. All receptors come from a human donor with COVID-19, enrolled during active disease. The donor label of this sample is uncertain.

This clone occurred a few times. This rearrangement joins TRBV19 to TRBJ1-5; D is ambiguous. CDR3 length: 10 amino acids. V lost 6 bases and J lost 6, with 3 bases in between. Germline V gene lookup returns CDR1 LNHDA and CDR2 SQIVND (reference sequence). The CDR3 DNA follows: TGTGCCAGTAGCGGTCAGCCCCAGCATTTT. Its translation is CASSGQPQHF. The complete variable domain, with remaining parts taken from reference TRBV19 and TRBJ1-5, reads DGGITQSPKYLFRKEGQNVTLSCEQNLNHDAMYWYRQDPGQGLRLIYYSQIVNDFQKGDIAEGYSVSREKKESFPLTVTSAQKNPTAFYLCASSGQPQHFGDGTRLSIL.

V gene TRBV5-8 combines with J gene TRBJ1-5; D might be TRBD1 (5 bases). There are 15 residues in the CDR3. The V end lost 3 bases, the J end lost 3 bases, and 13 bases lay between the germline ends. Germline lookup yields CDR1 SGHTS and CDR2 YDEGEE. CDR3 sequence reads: CASSSEGRDNQPQHF. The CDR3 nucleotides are TGTGCCAGCAGCTCCGAGGGGCGGGACAATCAGCCCCAGCATTTT.

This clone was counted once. The CDR3 loop is CASSLLQTGSGNTIYF. The CDR3, as DNA: TGTGCCAGCAGCTTACTTCAAACAGGGTCTGGAAACACCATATATTTT. J is TRBJ1-3 and V is TRBV7-9, with TRBD1 as a possible D gene (6 bases). The germline gives CDR1 SEHNR, CDR2 FQNEAQ (reference sequence). V was cut by 2 bases and J by 1 base, with 12 bases left in between. The CDR3 totals 16 residues.

The CDR3, as DNA: TGCGCCAGCAGCCGCGCGGGGACTGGCCGCTACAATGAGCAGTTCTTC. As protein: CASSRAGTGRYNEQFF. The rearrangement uses TRBV5-1 and TRBJ2-1; TRBD2 is a possible D gene (6 bases). The CDR3 sequence is 16 residues long. Germline-derived CDR1 and CDR2 are SGHRS and YFSETQ. V lost 4 bases to trimming and J lost 3 bases, with 17 bases between them.

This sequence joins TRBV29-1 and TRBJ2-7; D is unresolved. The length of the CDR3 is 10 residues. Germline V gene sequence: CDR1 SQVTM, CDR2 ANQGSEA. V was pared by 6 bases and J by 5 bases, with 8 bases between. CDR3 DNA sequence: TGCAGCGTCGGTGCCCACGAGCAGTACTTC. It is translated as CSVGAHEQYF.

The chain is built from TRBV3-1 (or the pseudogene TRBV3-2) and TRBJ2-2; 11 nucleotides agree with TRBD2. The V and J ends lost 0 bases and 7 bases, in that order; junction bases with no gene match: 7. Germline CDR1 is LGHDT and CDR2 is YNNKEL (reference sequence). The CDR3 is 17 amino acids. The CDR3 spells CASSQDWASGRIGELFF. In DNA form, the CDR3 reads TGTGCCAGCAGCCAAGATTGGGCTAGCGGGAGGATCGGGGAGCTGTTTTTT.

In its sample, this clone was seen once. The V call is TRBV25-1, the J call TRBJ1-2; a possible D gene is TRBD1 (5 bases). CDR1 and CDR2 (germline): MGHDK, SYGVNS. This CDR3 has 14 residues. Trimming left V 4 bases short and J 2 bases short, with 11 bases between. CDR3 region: CASSGWGGNYGYTF. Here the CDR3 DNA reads TGTGCCAGCAGTGGGTGGGGGGGAAACTATGGCTACACCTTC.

CDR3 sequence reads: CATRTPRGGNYGYTF. Written as DNA, the CDR3 is TGTGCCACCAGGACCCCTAGGGGCGGTAACTATGGCTACACCTTC. The J gene is TRBJ1-2, the V gene TRBV28; TRBD1 is a possible D gene (5 bases). The V gene lost 10 bases and the J gene lost 1 base, with 19 bases spanning the gap. Germline V gene data show CDR1 as MDHEN and CDR2 as SYDVKM. This CDR3 has 15 residues.

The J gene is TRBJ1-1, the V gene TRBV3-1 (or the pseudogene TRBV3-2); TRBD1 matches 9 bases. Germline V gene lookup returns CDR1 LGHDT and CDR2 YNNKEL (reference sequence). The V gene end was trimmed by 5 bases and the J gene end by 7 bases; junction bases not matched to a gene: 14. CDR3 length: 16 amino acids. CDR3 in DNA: TGTGCCAGCAGCGCTCCGGGACAGGGCGTCCAGGGTGAAGCTTTCTTT. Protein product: CASSAPGQGVQGEAFF.

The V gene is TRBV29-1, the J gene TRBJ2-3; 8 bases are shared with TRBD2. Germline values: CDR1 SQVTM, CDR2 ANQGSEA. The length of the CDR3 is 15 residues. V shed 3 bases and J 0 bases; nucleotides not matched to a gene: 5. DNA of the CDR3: TGCAGCGTTGATTCGCTAGCGGGTAGCACAGATACGCAGTATTTT. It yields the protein CSVDSLAGSTDTQYF.

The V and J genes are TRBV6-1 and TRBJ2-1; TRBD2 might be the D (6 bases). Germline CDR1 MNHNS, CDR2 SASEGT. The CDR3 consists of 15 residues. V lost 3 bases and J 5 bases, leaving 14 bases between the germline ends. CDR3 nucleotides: TGTGCCAGCAGTGATTGGCTAGCGATGAACAATGAGCAGTTCTTC. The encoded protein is CASSDWLAMNNEQFF.

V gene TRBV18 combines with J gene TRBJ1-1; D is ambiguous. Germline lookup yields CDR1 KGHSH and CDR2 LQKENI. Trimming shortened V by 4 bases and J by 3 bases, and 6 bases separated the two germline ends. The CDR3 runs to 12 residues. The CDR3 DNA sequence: TGTGCCAGCTCACTGGGCGACACTGAAGCTTTCTTT. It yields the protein CASSLGDTEAFF.

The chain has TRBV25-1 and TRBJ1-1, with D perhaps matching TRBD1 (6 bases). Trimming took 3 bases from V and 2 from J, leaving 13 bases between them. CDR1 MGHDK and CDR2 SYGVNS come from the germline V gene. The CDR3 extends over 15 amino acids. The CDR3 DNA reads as TGTGCCAGCAGTGACAACAGGGACGGAAACACTGAAGCTTTCTTT. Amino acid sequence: CASSDNRDGNTEAFF.

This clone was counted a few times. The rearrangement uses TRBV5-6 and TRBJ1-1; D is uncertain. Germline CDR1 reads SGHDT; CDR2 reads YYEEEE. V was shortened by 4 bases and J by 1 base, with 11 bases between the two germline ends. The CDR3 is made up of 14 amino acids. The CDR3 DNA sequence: TGTGCCAGCAGCCTCCTTTCCCCGAACACTGAAGCTTTCTTT. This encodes CASSLLSPNTEAFF.

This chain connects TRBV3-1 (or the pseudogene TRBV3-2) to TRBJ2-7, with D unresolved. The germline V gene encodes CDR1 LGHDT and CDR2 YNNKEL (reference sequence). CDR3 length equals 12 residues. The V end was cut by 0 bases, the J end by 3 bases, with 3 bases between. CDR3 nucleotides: TGTGCCAGCAGCCAAGACATCTACGAGCAGTACTTC. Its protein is CASSQDIYEQYF.

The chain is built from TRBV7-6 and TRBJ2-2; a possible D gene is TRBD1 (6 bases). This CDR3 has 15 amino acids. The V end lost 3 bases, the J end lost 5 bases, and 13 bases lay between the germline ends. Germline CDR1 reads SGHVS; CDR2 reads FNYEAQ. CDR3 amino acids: CASSFTPRGTGELFF. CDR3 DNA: TGTGCCAGCAGCTTCACACCGAGGGGGACCGGGGAGCTGTTTTTT.

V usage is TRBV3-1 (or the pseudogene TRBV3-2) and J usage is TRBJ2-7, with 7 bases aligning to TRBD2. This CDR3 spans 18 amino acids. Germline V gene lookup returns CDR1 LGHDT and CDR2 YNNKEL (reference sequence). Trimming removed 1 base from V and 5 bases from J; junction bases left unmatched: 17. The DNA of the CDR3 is TGTGCCAGCAGCCAAGCTCCCCTAGGGGCGGGAGAAGCCAACGAGCAGTACTTC. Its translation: CASSQAPLGAGEANEQYF.

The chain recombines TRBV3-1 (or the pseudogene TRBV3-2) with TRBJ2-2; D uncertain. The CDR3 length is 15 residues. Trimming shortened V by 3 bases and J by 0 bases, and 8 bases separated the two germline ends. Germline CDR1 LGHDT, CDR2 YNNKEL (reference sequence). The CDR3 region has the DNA TGTGCCAGCAGCCAGGGCAGGACGAACACCGGGGAGCTGTTTTTT. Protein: CASSQGRTNTGELFF.

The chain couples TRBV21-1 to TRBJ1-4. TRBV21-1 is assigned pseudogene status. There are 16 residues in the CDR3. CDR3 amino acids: CASSKEGGFHDEKLFF. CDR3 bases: TGTGCCAGCAGCAAAGAGGGCGGGTTTCACGATGAAAAACTGTTTTTT.

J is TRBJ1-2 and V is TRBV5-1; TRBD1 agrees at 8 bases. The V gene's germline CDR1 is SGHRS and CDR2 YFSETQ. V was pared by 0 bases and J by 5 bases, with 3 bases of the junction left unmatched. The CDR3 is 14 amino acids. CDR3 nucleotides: TGCGCCAGCAGCTTGGGGACAGGGCTATATGGCTACACCTTC. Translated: CASSLGTGLYGYTF. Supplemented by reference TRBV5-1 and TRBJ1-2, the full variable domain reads KAGVTQTPRYLIKTRGQQVTLSCSPISGHRSVSWYQQTPGQGLQFLFEYFSETQRNKGNFPGRFSGRQFSNSRSEMNVSTLELGDSALYLCASSLGTGLYGYTFGSGTRLTVV.

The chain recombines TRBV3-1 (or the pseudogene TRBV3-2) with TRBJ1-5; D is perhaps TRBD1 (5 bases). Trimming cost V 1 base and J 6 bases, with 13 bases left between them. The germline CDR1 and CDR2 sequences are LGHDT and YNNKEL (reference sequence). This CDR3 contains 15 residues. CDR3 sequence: CASSQVGGVGQPQHF. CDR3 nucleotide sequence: TGTGCCAGCAGCCAAGTAGGAGGGGTGGGTCAGCCCCAGCATTTT.

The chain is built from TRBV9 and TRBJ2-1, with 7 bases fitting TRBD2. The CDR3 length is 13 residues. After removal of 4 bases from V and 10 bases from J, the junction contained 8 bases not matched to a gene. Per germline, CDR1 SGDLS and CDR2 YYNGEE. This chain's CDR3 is CASSIYKAGEQFF. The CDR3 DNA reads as TGTGCCAGCAGCATATATAAAGCGGGAGAGCAGTTCTTC.

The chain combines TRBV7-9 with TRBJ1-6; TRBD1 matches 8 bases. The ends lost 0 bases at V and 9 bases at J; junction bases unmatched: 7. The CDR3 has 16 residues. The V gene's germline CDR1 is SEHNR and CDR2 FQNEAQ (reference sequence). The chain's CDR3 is CASSLAGAGGSSPLHF. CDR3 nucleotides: TGTGCCAGCAGCTTAGCGGGCGCAGGGGGCAGTTCACCCCTCCACTTT.

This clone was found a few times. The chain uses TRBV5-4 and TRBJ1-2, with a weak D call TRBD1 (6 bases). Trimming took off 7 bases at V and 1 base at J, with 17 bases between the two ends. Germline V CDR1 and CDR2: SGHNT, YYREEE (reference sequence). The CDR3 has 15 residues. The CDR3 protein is CASAAPDSLNYGYTF. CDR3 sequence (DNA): TGTGCCAGCGCCGCCCCGGACAGCCTTAACTATGGCTACACCTTC.

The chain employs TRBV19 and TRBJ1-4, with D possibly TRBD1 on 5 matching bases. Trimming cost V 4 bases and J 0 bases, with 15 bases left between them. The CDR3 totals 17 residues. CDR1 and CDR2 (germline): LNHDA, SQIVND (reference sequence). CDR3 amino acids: CASSTAPPGATNEKLFF. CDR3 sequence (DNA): TGTGCCAGTAGTACCGCCCCCCCGGGGGCAACTAATGAAAAACTGTTTTTT.

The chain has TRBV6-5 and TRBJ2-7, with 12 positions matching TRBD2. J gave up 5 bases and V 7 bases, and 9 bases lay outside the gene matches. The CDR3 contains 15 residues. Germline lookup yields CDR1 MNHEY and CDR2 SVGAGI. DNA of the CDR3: TGTGCCAGCATCCGACTAGCGGGAGAGTTAGACGAGCAGTACTTC. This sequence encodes CASIRLAGELDEQYF.

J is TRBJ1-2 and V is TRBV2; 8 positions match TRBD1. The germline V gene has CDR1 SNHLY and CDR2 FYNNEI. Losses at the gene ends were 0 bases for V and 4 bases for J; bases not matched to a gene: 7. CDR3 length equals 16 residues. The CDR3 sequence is CASSEARTGMGYGYTF. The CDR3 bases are TGTGCCAGCAGTGAAGCCCGGACAGGGATGGGCTATGGCTACACCTTC.

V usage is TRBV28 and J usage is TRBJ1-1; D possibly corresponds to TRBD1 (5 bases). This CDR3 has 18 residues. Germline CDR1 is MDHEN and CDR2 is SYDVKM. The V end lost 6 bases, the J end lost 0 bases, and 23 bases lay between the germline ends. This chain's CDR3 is CASSFYRKVDKLNTEAFF. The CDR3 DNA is TGTGCCAGCAGCTTTTACAGGAAGGTGGACAAATTGAACACTGAAGCTTTCTTT.

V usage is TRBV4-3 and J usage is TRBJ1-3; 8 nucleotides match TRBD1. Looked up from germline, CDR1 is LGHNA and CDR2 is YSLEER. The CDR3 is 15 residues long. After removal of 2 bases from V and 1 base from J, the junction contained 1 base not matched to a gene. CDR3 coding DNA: TGCGCCAGCAGCCAAACAGGGGGTTCTGGAAACACCATATATTTT. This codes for CASSQTGGSGNTIYF.